Shown below are 22 T cell receptor beta chains from a single sample sequenced in a study of blood T cell repertoires in COVID-19. Repertoires were generated with immunoSEQ multiplex PCR, while TCRdb's copy carries only in-frame clones and drops some. The table shows 150,000 to 200,000 clones, with more than 75% occurring only once. Sequenced material: peripheral blood. The receptor source for this set is a woman aged 40 to 50 with COVID-19, enrolled during active disease.

The V and J genes are TRBV14 and TRBJ1-2; D is possibly TRBD1 (5 bases). The CDR3 spans 14 residues. Germline V lookup: CDR1 SGHDN, CDR2 FVKESK. V was pared by 2 bases and J by 2 bases, with 9 bases between. The CDR3 DNA reads as TGTGCCAGCAGCCAAACGAACAGGAACTATGGCTACACCTTC. Its protein is CASSQTNRNYGYTF.

J is TRBJ2-7 and V is TRBV11-2; maybe TRBD1 (6 bases). With 3 bases removed from V and 5 bases from J, the gap between germline ends came to 11 bases. Looked up from germline, CDR1 is SGHAT and CDR2 is FQNNGV. There are 13 residues in the CDR3. In nucleotides, the CDR3 is TGTGCCAGCAGCTTTGATGACAGGCACGAGCAGTACTTC. Its translation is CASSFDDRHEQYF.

V is TRBV20-1 and J is TRBJ2-1; D might be TRBD2 (6 bases). Trimming removed 3 bases at V and 10 bases at J, with 19 bases between. The germline V gene encodes CDR1 DFQATT and CDR2 SNEGSKA (reference sequence). This CDR3 contains 14 residues. CDR3 sequence reads: CSASPPGLVGEQFF. CDR3 DNA sequence: TGCAGTGCTAGTCCCCCGGGACTGGTCGGGGAGCAGTTCTTC.

Comment on this clone: The junction shows a germline mismatch at one end, possibly a read error. The CDR3 region has the DNA TGCGCCAGCAGTTTGGGGATCGGGACAGGGCTGTACGAGCAGTACTTC. Protein product: CASSLGIGTGLYEQYF. The chain has TRBV5-1 and TRBJ2-7, with 9 bases lining up with TRBD1. Germline V gene data show CDR1 as SGHRS and CDR2 as YFSETQ. This CDR3 is built from 16 residues.

This clone was counted between two and nine times. The chain links TRBV29-1 to TRBJ2-2; tentatively, D is TRBD1 (6 bases). The V and J ends lost 4 bases and 4 bases respectively, with 10 bases between them. Per the germline V gene, CDR1 is SQVTM and CDR2 is ANQGSEA. The CDR3 runs 13 residues. CDR3 sequence reads: CSVGQAPTGELFF. The CDR3 DNA reads TGCAGCGTTGGACAGGCACCCACCGGGGAGCTGTTTTTT.

V gene TRBV5-5 combines with J gene TRBJ1-4; the match to TRBD1 covers 10 bases. After removal of 5 bases from V and 7 bases from J, the junction contained 14 bases not matched to a gene. The CDR3 has 17 amino acids. Germline V gene data show CDR1 as SGHKS and CDR2 as YYEKEE (reference sequence). Here the CDR3 DNA reads TGTGCCAGCAGTTCAACCGGGACAGGGGAGGGCGGTGAAAAACTGTTTTTT. Translation gives CASSSTGTGEGGEKLFF.

The chain employs TRBV2 and TRBJ2-7; D might be TRBD2 (5 bases). V was pared by 7 bases and J by 2 bases, with 18 bases between. The CDR3 is 15 residues long. Germline V lookup: CDR1 SNHLY, CDR2 FYNNEI. CDR3 bases: TGTGCCAGCACCGCCGGTGGACTTTATGCCTACGAGCAGTACTTC. Its protein is CASTAGGLYAYEQYF.

This clone was found once. The chain joins TRBV19 to TRBJ1-4; unclear D gene. Per germline, CDR1 LNHDA and CDR2 SQIVND (reference sequence). Deletions cut 3 bases from V and 8 bases from J, with 10 bases between. CDR3 length: 13 amino acids. CDR3 coding DNA: TGTGCCAGTAGTATCCCGGGGAACGAAAAACTGTTTTTT. Its protein product is CASSIPGNEKLFF.

This clone was counted between two and nine times. The chain employs TRBV18 and TRBJ1-1, with 7 bases aligning to TRBD1. J gave up 1 base and V 5 bases, and 4 bases lay outside the gene matches. From germline, CDR1 is KGHSH and CDR2 LQKENI. The CDR3 runs to 14 residues. The CDR3 DNA sequence: TGTGCCAGCTCAACTAGGGGGCAGAACACTGAAGCTTTCTTT. The encoded protein is CASSTRGQNTEAFF.

The J gene is TRBJ2-3, the V gene TRBV5-4; 8 bases fit TRBD1. The V gene end was trimmed by 0 bases and the J gene end by 4 bases; junction bases not matched to a gene: 10. CDR1 is SGHNT, CDR2 YYREEE, per germline (reference sequence). This CDR3 spans 17 amino acids. CDR3 DNA: TGTGCCAGCAGCTTGGCCCAGTCACAGGGGGTAGCAGATACGCAGTATTTT. Amino acids: CASSLAQSQGVADTQYF.

In this sample, this clone turned up a few times. J is TRBJ2-2 and V is TRBV5-1; D is uncertain. V lost 7 bases to trimming and J lost 6 bases, with 13 bases between them. Germline-derived CDR1 and CDR2 are SGHRS and YFSETQ. CDR3 length equals 13 residues. This CDR3 is CASGVSASGELFF. DNA of the CDR3: TGCGCCAGCGGAGTTTCAGCCTCCGGGGAGCTGTTTTTT. Combining the CDR3 with reference TRBV5-1 and TRBJ2-2 gives the whole variable domain KAGVTQTPRYLIKTRGQQVTLSCSPISGHRSVSWYQQTPGQGLQFLFEYFSETQRNKGNFPGRFSGRQFSNSRSEMNVSTLELGDSALYLCASGVSASGELFFGEGSRLTVL.

The V and J genes are TRBV29-1 and TRBJ2-2; TRBD1 might be the D (5 bases). Trimming took off 3 bases at V and 3 bases at J, with 11 bases between the two ends. Germline values: CDR1 SQVTM, CDR2 ANQGSEA. This CDR3 has 14 residues. The CDR3 DNA sequence: TGCAGCGTTGATAGTCAGGGATACACCGGGGAGCTGTTTTTT. This sequence encodes CSVDSQGYTGELFF.

The chain joins TRBV7-8 to TRBJ1-2; weak D call: TRBD1 (5 bases). Trimming cost V 2 bases and J 4 bases, with 11 bases left between them. The CDR3 totals 14 residues. Germline V gene data show CDR1 as SGHVS and CDR2 as FQNEAQ. The CDR3 protein is CASSLSRGSYGYTF. The CDR3 region has the DNA TGTGCCAGCAGCTTATCTAGGGGCAGCTATGGCTACACCTTC.

The sample holds a few counts of this clone. This chain connects TRBV3-1 (or the pseudogene TRBV3-2) to TRBJ2-5, with TRBD2 matching over 10 bases. This CDR3 has 14 residues. Germline lookup yields CDR1 LGHDT and CDR2 YNNKEL (reference sequence). Trimming at V came to 2 bases and at J to 7 bases, leaving 4 bases not matched to a gene. CDR3 DNA sequence: TGTGCCAGCAGCCAAAGCGGGGGGGCGGGGACCCAGTACTTC. Translated, it gives CASSQSGGAGTQYF.

This clone was observed a handful of times. The chain combines TRBV12-3 or TRBV12-4 with TRBJ1-1; D unclear. The CDR3 length is 13 residues. Deletions cut 6 bases from V and 6 bases from J, with 14 bases between. The CDR3 region has the DNA TGTGCCAGCAGCCCCTTCAGGAGGTCTGAAGCTTTCTTT. It codes for CASSPFRRSEAFF.

This chain links TRBV18 with TRBJ2-5; 8 nucleotides match TRBD2. CDR3 size: 14 residues. Trimming at V came to 5 bases and at J to 1 base, leaving 3 bases not matched to a gene. CDR1 and CDR2 (germline): KGHSH, LQKENI. DNA of the CDR3: TGTGCCAGCTCATCTGGACTAGCCCAAGAGACCCAGTACTTC. As protein: CASSSGLAQETQYF.

This clone was observed a few times. The rearrangement links TRBV5-1 to TRBJ1-5, with D possibly matching TRBD1 (6 bases). V was clipped by 0 bases and J by 3 bases, with 10 bases between them. This CDR3 has 15 residues. Germline V gives CDR1 SGHRS, CDR2 YFSETQ. CDR3 loop: CASSLEVGANQPQHF. CDR3 nucleotides: TGCGCCAGCAGCTTGGAAGTGGGGGCCAATCAGCCCCAGCATTTT.

This rearrangement joins TRBV5-1 to TRBJ2-2, with 7 bases aligning to TRBD1. Germline V lookup: CDR1 SGHRS, CDR2 YFSETQ. CDR3 length: 15 amino acids. Germline trimming cut 5 bases from V and 2 bases from J; bases unmatched to any gene: 6. In DNA form, the CDR3 reads TGCGCCAGCAGAGAAGGGGGCGGTAACACCGGGGAGCTGTTTTTT. This sequence encodes CASREGGGNTGELFF.

This rearrangement joins TRBV6-5 to TRBJ1-2; TRBD1 is a possible D gene (5 bases). V gave up 6 bases and J gave up 7 bases, with 18 bases separating them. Germline assignment: CDR1 MNHEY and CDR2 SVGAGI. The CDR3 spans 14 residues. The CDR3 protein is CASRSRRGETGYTF. The DNA for the CDR3 is TGTGCCAGCAGATCCCGACGGGGGGAGACTGGCTACACCTTC.

This chain joins TRBV6-6 and TRBJ2-1, with D possibly TRBD2 on 6 matching bases. The V gene's germline CDR1 is MNHNY and CDR2 SVGAGI (reference sequence). The length of the CDR3 is 13 residues. Trimming shortened V by 8 bases and J by 10 bases, and 18 bases separated the two germline ends. Here the CDR3 DNA reads TGTGCCAGCGCTCCAAATATTGCGGGAGAGCAGTTCTTC. Protein sequence: CASAPNIAGEQFF.

This sequence joins TRBV4-1 and TRBJ2-3; 13 positions match TRBD2. The CDR3 is 20 residues long. Germline CDR1 MGHRA, CDR2 YSYEKL. The V and J ends lost 4 bases and 2 bases, in that order; junction bases with no gene match: 15. The CDR3 DNA reads as TGCGCCAGCAGCCTCGAGACTAGCGGGAGGATTTTTGGGAACACAGATACGCAGTATTTT. As protein: CASSLETSGRIFGNTDTQYF.

This chain uses TRBV18 with TRBJ1-2, with D perhaps TRBD1 (5 bases). The germline CDR1 and CDR2 sequences are KGHSH and LQKENI. V was trimmed by 3 bases and J by 0 bases, leaving 23 bases between them. The CDR3 extends over 19 amino acids. CDR3 sequence: CASSPQPTGEFNTNYGYTF. CDR3 nucleotides: TGTGCCAGCTCACCGCAACCCACGGGGGAGTTTAACACTAACTATGGCTACACCTTC.